This T cell receptor beta chain was captured by sequencing in a study of T-cell reconstitution after alpha-beta-depleted transplantation in children. Unique molecular identifiers were used in preparing the TCRbeta library. TCRdb reanalysed the PCR reads using MiXCR and keeps one entry per CDR3 protein. The data contain around 370,000 distinct CDR3 sequences, 9% to 12% of them singletons. The V gene lost 0 bases and the J gene lost 4 bases, with 13 bases spanning the gap. There are 15 residues in the CDR3. Germline V lookup: CDR1 SGHDN, CDR2 FVKESK. Specimen: PBMCs from the stem cell graft donor, collected from the stem cell graft. The TCR was taken from a human donor who donated a stem cell graft to a child with acute lymphoblastic leukemia. This rearrangement joins TRBV14 to TRBJ2-7, with a possible D match to TRBD1 (7 bases). For the CDR3, the DNA is TGTGCCAGCAGCCAAGATCGGGGGACAGATTACGAGCAGTACTTC. Amino acid sequence: CASSQDRGTDYEQYF.